The clone carrying this T cell receptor beta chain was counted at least ten times. CDR1 and CDR2 (germline): SEHNR, FQNEAQ (reference sequence). V lost 4 bases and J lost 1, with 12 bases in between. This CDR3 comprises 15 residues. Time point here: sample taken at primary tumor resection. Unsorted samples of tumor, nontumor lung or frozen PBMC had their whole RNA sequenced. This sample was included in a study of spatial heterogeneity in lung cancer. Using its own MiXCR run on the 5' RACE reads, TCRdb lists one record per CDR3 protein. The sample includes 95,000 or so distinct CDR3 sequences, 7.5% to 10% seen only once; the top ten take less than 9%.

The chain recombines TRBV7-9 with TRBJ2-3, with D maybe TRBD2 (6 bases). This TCR was sampled from a male donor with early-stage non-small cell lung cancer. Specimen: PBMCs, collected at surgery. The CDR3 DNA reads TGTGCCAGCAGCTACGGGAGAGACGGCACAGATACGCAGTATTTT. Translated: CASSYGRDGTDTQYF.